The next 23 T cell receptor beta chains were all read from a single sample in a study of Ad26.COV2.S vaccination and SARS-CoV-2 variants. Profiled with immunoSEQ multiplex PCR; TCRdb holds only in-frame clones, not every one. The sample contains about 370,000 clones, about 91% of which appear only once. Treatment described: around 19 received Ad26.COV2.S at low or high dose, single or two shots; 5 received placebo; per-sample allocation not given. The study sampled participants on day 63 after the first vaccine or placebo injection. Sequencing used peripheral blood, obtained in a trial of Ad26.COV2.S vaccine versus placebo. The origin of the receptors is a person between 18 and 59 years old who received the Ad26.COV2.S COVID-19 vaccine or a placebo.

The gene calls are TRBV11-3 and TRBJ2-2; D might be TRBD1 or TRBD2, each matching 5 bases. This CDR3 region has 15 residues. Looked up from germline, CDR1 is SGHNT and CDR2 is YENEEA. Trimming cost V 2 bases and J 7 bases, with 14 bases left between them. CDR3 in amino acids: CASSLMASRDGELFF. The CDR3, as DNA: TGTGCCAGCAGCTTAATGGCTAGCAGGGACGGGGAGCTGTTTTTT.

Here the CDR3 reads CASRLTVGSYNEQFF. Written as DNA, the CDR3 is TGTGCAAGTCGCTTAACCGTTGGCTCCTACAATGAGCAGTTCTTC. The rearrangement uses TRBV12-2 and TRBJ2-1. TRBV12-2 is given as a pseudogene. The CDR3 covers 15 residues.

The V call is TRBV2, the J call TRBJ2-1, with 7 bases that match TRBD2. Germline assignment: CDR1 SNHLY and CDR2 FYNNEI. The J segment lost 4 bases and the V segment lost 6 bases, leaving 6 bases of the junction unmatched. The CDR3 covers 14 residues. DNA of the CDR3: TGTGCCAGCAGACTTAGCGGGTCTTACAATGAGCAGTTCTTC. This sequence encodes CASRLSGSYNEQFF.

The J gene is TRBJ2-1, the V gene TRBV4-1; TRBD2 agrees at 9 bases. The germline gives CDR1 MGHRA, CDR2 YSYEKL. The CDR3 loop spans 17 amino acids. Trimming cost V 2 bases and J 5 bases; bases outside gene matches: 10. CDR3 sequence: CASSQTRGLAKNNEQFF. CDR3 in DNA: TGCGCCAGCAGCCAAACTCGAGGACTAGCGAAGAACAATGAGCAGTTCTTC.

This chain links TRBV10-2 with TRBJ2-3; D is possibly TRBD2 (6 bases). The CDR3 length is 15 residues. Trimming took off 2 bases at V and 1 base at J, with 10 bases between the two ends. The germline V gene has CDR1 WSHSY and CDR2 SAAADI. Written as DNA, the CDR3 is TGCGCCAGCAGTGAGGGGACTGAGGGCACAGATACGCAGTATTTT. Translation gives CASSEGTEGTDTQYF.

The J gene is TRBJ2-1, the V gene TRBV7-2, with D maybe TRBD2 (5 bases). The germline V gene has CDR1 SGHTA and CDR2 FQGNSA. The CDR3 is 15 residues long. V lost 3 bases to trimming and J lost 0 bases, with 9 bases between them. The CDR3 region is CASSFGLASYNEQFF. DNA for the CDR3: TGTGCCAGCAGCTTCGGGCTAGCCTCCTACAATGAGCAGTTCTTC.

The chain has TRBV30 and TRBJ2-7; TRBD2 matches 13 bases. Per the germline V gene, CDR1 is GTSNPN and CDR2 is SVGIG (reference sequence). The CDR3 loop spans 15 amino acids. V shed 5 bases and J 3 bases; nucleotides not matched to a gene: 7. The DNA for the CDR3 is TGTGCCTGGCGGACTAGCGGGGGAAACCTCTACGAGCAGTACTTC. Protein sequence: CAWRTSGGNLYEQYF.

J is TRBJ2-2 and V is TRBV18; 9 nucleotides align to TRBD1. CDR1 is KGHSH and CDR2 is LQKENI in the germline V gene. V was pared by 6 bases and J by 3 bases, with 2 bases of the junction left unmatched. This CDR3 region has 14 residues. Here the CDR3 reads CASSRQGDTGELFF. The CDR3 nucleotides read TGTGCCAGCTCCAGACAGGGGGACACCGGGGAGCTGTTTTTT.

This rearrangement joins TRBV5-4 to TRBJ2-7; 8 positions agree with TRBD1. The CDR3 is 14 residues long. The germline V gene encodes CDR1 SGHNT and CDR2 YYREEE (reference sequence). V shed 4 bases and J 0 bases; nucleotides not matched to a gene: 3. The CDR3 nucleotides are TGTGCCAGCAGCCGGACAGGGAGCTCCTACGAGCAGTACTTC. Translation: CASSRTGSSYEQYF.

In the case of this clone: Other DNA sequences from this sample encode an identical CDR3 as well. The chain uses TRBV6-1 and TRBJ1-5; D remains ambiguous. There are 12 residues in the CDR3. Trimming took 1 base from V and 7 from J, leaving 5 bases between them. Germline V gene lookup returns CDR1 MNHNS and CDR2 SASEGT. The CDR3 here is CASSEGVQPQHF. CDR3 DNA sequence: TGTGCCAGCAGTGAAGGGGTGCAGCCCCAGCATTTT.

This clone appeared a single time. The chain has TRBV21-1 and TRBJ2-7; the tabulated D call, TRBD1, remains unverified against the DNA. TRBV21-1 is shown as a pseudogene. There are 16 residues in the CDR3. Here the CDR3 reads CASSKSRQENPYEQYF. Here the CDR3 DNA reads TGTGCCAGCAGCAAATCGAGACAGGAAAACCCCTACGAGCAGTACTTC.

This chain uses TRBV7-2 with TRBJ2-7; a possible D gene is TRBD1 (6 bases). The length of the CDR3 is 14 residues. Germline V gene data show CDR1 as SGHTA and CDR2 as FQGNSA. Trimming cost V 5 bases and J 4 bases, with 15 bases left between them. CDR3 coding DNA: TGTGCCAGCAGCCCTCGGGACACCTCATACGAGCAGTACTTC. Protein product: CASSPRDTSYEQYF. The complete variable domain, with remaining parts taken from reference TRBV7-2 and TRBJ2-7, reads GAGVSQSPSNKVTEKGKDVELRCDPISGHTALYWYRQSLGQGLEFLIYFQGNSAPDKSGLPSDRFSAERTGGSVSTLTIQRTQQEDSAVYLCASSPRDTSYEQYFGPGTRLTVT.

The chain is built from TRBV19 and TRBJ2-7; D is perhaps TRBD1 or TRBD2 (5 bases each). The germline V and J ends were trimmed by 3 bases and 3 bases, with 15 bases remaining between them. There are 15 residues in the CDR3. Germline lookup yields CDR1 LNHDA and CDR2 SQIVND (reference sequence). In DNA, the CDR3 is TGTGCCAGTAGTATGAAATGGGGGAAAGGCTACGAGCAGTACTTC. Protein product: CASSMKWGKGYEQYF.

The chain recombines TRBV4-1 with TRBJ1-5; possibly TRBD1 for D (6 bases). Germline loops: CDR1 MGHRA, CDR2 YSYEKL. The CDR3 runs to 15 residues. Trimming shortened V by 0 bases and J by 7 bases, and 13 bases separated the two germline ends. For the CDR3, the DNA is TGCGCCAGCAGCCAAGAAGGGGGTGCAGGCCAGCCCCAGCATTTT. Its translation: CASSQEGGAGQPQHF.

This chain uses TRBV5-1 with TRBJ2-7; D ambiguous. Germline values: CDR1 SGHRS, CDR2 YFSETQ. CDR3 length: 12 amino acids. The V end lost 1 base, the J end lost 5 bases, and 7 bases lay between the germline ends. CDR3 region: CASSLNPNEQYF. The CDR3, as DNA: TGCGCCAGCAGCTTGAATCCGAACGAGCAGTACTTC. Looking up the rest from reference TRBV5-1 and TRBJ2-7 gives the full variable domain: KAGVTQTPRYLIKTRGQQVTLSCSPISGHRSVSWYQQTPGQGLQFLFEYFSETQRNKGNFPGRFSGRQFSNSRSEMNVSTLELGDSALYLCASSLNPNEQYFGPGTRLTVT.

The rearrangement links TRBV19 to TRBJ2-5, with 9 bases lining up with TRBD1. The V gene end was trimmed by 3 bases and the J gene end by 2 bases; junction bases not matched to a gene: 4. The CDR3 is 15 amino acids. Germline V lookup: CDR1 LNHDA, CDR2 SQIVND (reference sequence). CDR3 DNA: TGTGCCAGTAGTATCAAAGGGACAGGGCAAGAGACCCAGTACTTC. The encoded protein is CASSIKGTGQETQYF.

The rearrangement links TRBV7-3 to TRBJ2-4; D remains ambiguous. V lost 5 bases and J 9 bases, leaving 14 bases between the germline ends. Germline values: CDR1 SGHTA, CDR2 FQGTGA. There are 13 residues in the CDR3. The CDR3 here is CASSPFQSTIQYF. In nucleotides, the CDR3 is TGTGCCAGCAGCCCATTCCAGTCCACCATTCAGTACTTC.

This clone is medium-sized. This chain links TRBV19 with TRBJ1-5; 12 bases agree with TRBD1. V lost 7 bases to trimming and J lost 7 bases; unmatched junction nucleotides: 8. Germline CDR1 LNHDA, CDR2 SQIVND (reference sequence). This CDR3 is 15 amino acids long. CDR3 sequence reads: CASNSMGTGGQPQHF. CDR3 nucleotide sequence: TGTGCCAGTAACTCAATGGGGACAGGGGGCCAGCCCCAGCATTTT.

The rearrangement joins TRBV6-6 to TRBJ1-2; TRBD1 is a possible D gene (6 bases). The CDR3 covers 14 residues. The germline gives CDR1 MNHNY, CDR2 SVGAGI (reference sequence). V was pared by 6 bases and J by 8 bases, with 19 bases between. CDR3 sequence (DNA): TGTGCCAGCAGGACCCCGGGCAGGGGCAGGGGCTACACCTTC. Translated, it gives CASRTPGRGRGYTF.

As to this clone: Different DNA sequences within this sample yield the same CDR3. CDR3 sequence (DNA): TGTGCCAGCAGTTTCTCAGGGGGCTATGGCTACACCTTC. It codes for CASSFSGGYGYTF. J is TRBJ1-2 and V is TRBV27, with 7 bases identical to TRBD1. CDR3 length: 13 residues. V was clipped by 3 bases and J by 4 bases; unmatched bases: 2. Germline values: CDR1 MNHEY, CDR2 SMNVEV (reference sequence).

The chain links TRBV5-6 to TRBJ2-2; D ambiguous. The CDR3 is 17 residues long. Germline assignment: CDR1 SGHDT and CDR2 YYEEEE. The V gene lost 1 base and the J gene lost 6 bases, with 19 bases spanning the gap. CDR3 in amino acids: CASSLSIAVSFAGELFF. The CDR3 nucleotides read TGTGCCAGCAGCTTGTCAATAGCAGTTTCCTTCGCCGGGGAGCTGTTTTTT. Full variable domain (remainder filled in from reference TRBV5-6 and TRBJ2-2): DAGVTQSPTHLIKTRGQQVTLRCSPKSGHDTVSWYQQALGQGPQFIFQYYEEEERQRGNFPDRFSGHQFPNYSSELNVNALLLGDSALYLCASSLSIAVSFAGELFFGEGSRLTVL.

V and J are TRBV21-1 and TRBJ2-2; the table's D call, TRBD1, was not checked against the DNA. TRBV21-1 is described as a pseudogene. This CDR3 region has 16 residues. This chain's CDR3 is CASSKLPGKTTGELFF. The DNA of the CDR3 is TGTGCCAGCAGCAAACTTCCAGGGAAGACCACCGGGGAGCTGTTTTTT.

This clone was counted once. This chain uses TRBV14 with TRBJ1-2; 8 bases are shared with TRBD1. Losses at the gene ends were 5 bases for V and 4 bases for J; bases not matched to a gene: 12. This CDR3 comprises 16 residues. Germline lookup yields CDR1 SGHDN and CDR2 FVKESK. The CDR3 reads CASSAFQGAQIYGYTF. DNA of the CDR3: TGTGCCAGCAGCGCTTTCCAGGGGGCGCAGATCTATGGCTACACCTTC.